The entry below describes one TCR beta chain. Germline values: CDR1 SEHNR, CDR2 FQNEAQ (reference sequence). This CDR3 is built from 14 residues. V shed 6 bases, J shed 5 bases, and the junction held 6 bases outside the gene matches. Sequencing used immunoSEQ multiplex PCR; TCRdb keeps in-frame clones, though not all of them. The table has tens of thousands of clones, around 80% seen once. The record originates from a study of blood T cell repertoires in COVID-19. The V gene is TRBV7-9, the J gene TRBJ1-5, with 8 bases identical to TRBD1. This TCR came from a man in his 60s with active or convalescent COVID-19. Sequencing was carried out using peripheral blood. The CDR3 bases are TGTGCCAGCAGTTCGACGACAGGGGATCAGCCCCAGCATTTT. This sequence encodes CASSSTTGDQPQHF.